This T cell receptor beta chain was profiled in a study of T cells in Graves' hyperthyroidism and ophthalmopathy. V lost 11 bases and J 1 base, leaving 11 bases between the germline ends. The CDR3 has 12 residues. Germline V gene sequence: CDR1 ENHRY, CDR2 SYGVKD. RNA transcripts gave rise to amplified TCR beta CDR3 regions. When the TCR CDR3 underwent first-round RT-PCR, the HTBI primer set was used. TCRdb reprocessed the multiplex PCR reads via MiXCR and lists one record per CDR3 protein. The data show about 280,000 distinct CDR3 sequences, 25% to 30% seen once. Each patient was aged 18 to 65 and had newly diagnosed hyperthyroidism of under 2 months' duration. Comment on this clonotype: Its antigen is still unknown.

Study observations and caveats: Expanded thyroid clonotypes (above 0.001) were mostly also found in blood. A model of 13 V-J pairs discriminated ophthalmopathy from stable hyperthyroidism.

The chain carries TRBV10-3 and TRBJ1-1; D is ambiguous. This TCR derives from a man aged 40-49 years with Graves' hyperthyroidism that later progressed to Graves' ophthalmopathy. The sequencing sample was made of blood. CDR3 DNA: TGTGCCTCAAGGAGTCCGAACACTGAAGCTTTCTTT. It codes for CASRSPNTEAFF.